This T cell receptor (beta chain) was obtained from a study of T cell responses to AZD1222 COVID-19 vaccine. Study at large: Second-dose groups at about 4 or about 12 weeks were pooled. Study observations and caveats: Spike as a whole was targeted by vaccine-associated CD4 TCRs, dominant at 160-218 and 743-854. The donors showed a predominance of white British ancestry and of females, with possible underestimation of clonal diversity.

About this clone itself: Its antigen remains unknown.

This table comes from immunoSEQ multiplex PCR, and its TCRdb copy is limited to in-frame clones, with some not included. This table holds 150,000 to 200,000 clones, 80% to 90% found once. Germline CDR1 and CDR2: LGHNA and YSLEER. This CDR3 is 16 amino acids long. The V segment lost 0 bases and the J segment 6 bases; nucleotides outside the gene matches: 7. This receptor was obtained from an adult in good health. The source was peripheral blood, collected on day 0 of AZD1222 vaccination. The chain employs TRBV4-3 and TRBJ2-3; TRBD2 matches at 9 bases. The CDR3 sequence is CASSQDRGLAFDTQYF. The CDR3, as DNA: TGCGCCAGCAGCCAAGATAGGGGACTAGCTTTCGATACGCAGTATTTT.